This TCR beta chain is drawn from a study of control samples from healthy donors and cancer patients. Only in-frame clones appear in the TCRdb table, and some are missing; sequencing was by immunoSEQ multiplex PCR. The table has roughly 68,000 clones, 83% seen once. The sample consisted of blood. This receptor was identified in a man in his 60s in good health.

The CDR3 coding sequence is TGTGCCAGCAGTCGAGGGGATAGCAATCAGCCCCAGCATTTT. It codes for CASSRGDSNQPQHF. The V call is TRBV7-8, the J call TRBJ1-5, with TRBD1 as a possible D gene (5 bases). The CDR3 loop spans 14 amino acids. V lost 6 bases and J lost 0, with 9 bases in between. CDR1 SGHVS and CDR2 FQNEAQ come from the germline V gene.